This T cell receptor (beta chain) was captured in a study of T cell responses to AZD1222 COVID-19 vaccine. Study-wide context: Second-dose timings of about 4 or about 12 weeks were pooled. Study-wide results and caveats: A mostly white British donor set with more females was recruited, and clonal diversity was possibly underestimated. Reportedly, nearly half the spike-specific TCRs target unmutated variant regions. Repertoires were collected only later (after the peak T cell response had occurred).

Produced via immunoSEQ multiplex PCR; TCRdb's table is partial and in-frame only. The table lists roughly 120,000 clones, approximately 93% of them singletons. Trimming at V came to 7 bases and at J to 2 bases, leaving 21 bases not matched to a gene. CDR1 is MDHEN, CDR2 SYDVKM, per germline. The CDR3 totals 19 residues. A word on this clone: Antigen specificity is unknown.

This clonotype was obtained from an adult in good health. The chain recombines TRBV28 with TRBJ2-5, with 8 bases fitting TRBD2. The sample here was peripheral blood, taken on day 0 of AZD1222 vaccination. CDR3 residues: CASKGVGGRNLGKQETQYF. The CDR3, as DNA: TGTGCCAGCAAAGGAGTAGGCGGGAGGAATTTAGGGAAGCAAGAGACCCAGTACTTC.